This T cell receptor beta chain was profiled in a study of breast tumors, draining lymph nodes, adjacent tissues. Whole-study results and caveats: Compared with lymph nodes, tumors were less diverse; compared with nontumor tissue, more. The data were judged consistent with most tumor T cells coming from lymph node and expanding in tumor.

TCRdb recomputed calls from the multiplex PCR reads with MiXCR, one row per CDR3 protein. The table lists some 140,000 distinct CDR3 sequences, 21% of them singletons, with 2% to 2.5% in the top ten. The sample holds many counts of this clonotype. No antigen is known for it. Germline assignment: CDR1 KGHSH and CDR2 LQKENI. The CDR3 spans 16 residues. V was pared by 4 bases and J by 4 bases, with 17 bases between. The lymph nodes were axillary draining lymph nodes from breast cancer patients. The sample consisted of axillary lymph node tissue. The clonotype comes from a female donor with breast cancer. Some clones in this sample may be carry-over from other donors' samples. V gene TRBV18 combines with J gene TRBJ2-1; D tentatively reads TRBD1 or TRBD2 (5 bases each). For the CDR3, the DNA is TGTGCCAGCTCACGCTTGTATAGGGACGGATACAATGAGCAGTTCTTC. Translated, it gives CASSRLYRDGYNEQFF.